The entry below gives a single T cell receptor (beta chain) sequence along with its context. The data belong to a study of blood T cell repertoires in COVID-19. Study-level background: The origin of the acute and convalescent COVID-19 samples was the United States, Italy and Spain. T cells, B-cell-depleted T cells, or PBMCs provided the cDNA or gDNA that served as material.

How the authors handled the data: The authors estimated nucleated cell counts from reference gene primer amplification. Assay: immunoSEQ multiplex PCR; the TCRdb copy retains only in-frame clones and omits some. V and J calls and clone size are as listed in that table; D and trimming were resolved from the DNA. This table holds fewer than 200,000 clones, roughly 85% found once. The clonotype was recovered from a woman older than 75 with acute or convalescent COVID-19. Sample: peripheral blood.

The CDR3 sequence: CASSPLRGETQYF. CDR3 nucleotide sequence: TGTGCCAGCAGTCCCCTGCGGGGGGAGACCCAGTACTTC. The chain carries TRBV6-5 and TRBJ2-5, with 7 bases that match TRBD2. The germline V gene encodes CDR1 MNHEY and CDR2 SVGAGI. J gave up 5 bases and V 5 bases, and 5 bases lay outside the gene matches. The CDR3 has 13 residues.